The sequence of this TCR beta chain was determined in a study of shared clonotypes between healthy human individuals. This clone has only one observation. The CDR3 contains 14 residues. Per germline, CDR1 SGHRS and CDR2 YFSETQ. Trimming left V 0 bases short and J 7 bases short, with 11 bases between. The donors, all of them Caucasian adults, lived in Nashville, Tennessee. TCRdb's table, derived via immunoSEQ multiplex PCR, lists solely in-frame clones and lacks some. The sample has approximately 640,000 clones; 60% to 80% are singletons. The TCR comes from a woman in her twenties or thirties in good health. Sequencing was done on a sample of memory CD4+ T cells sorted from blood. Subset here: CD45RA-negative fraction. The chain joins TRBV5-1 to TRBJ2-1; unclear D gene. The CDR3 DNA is TGCGCCAGCAGCTTGGACAGTTCGAGGAATGAGCAGTTCTTC. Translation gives CASSLDSSRNEQFF.